Listed below are T cell receptor beta chains from one sample, sequenced in a study of cytotoxic CD8 clonotypes in ibrutinib-treated CLL. Profiling relied on immunoSEQ multiplex PCR, and the TCRdb table lists in-frame clones only, not all of them. The table records 24,000 or so clones, 65% to 80% of them present only once. Sequences were derived from PBMCs, sampled after 12 months of ibrutinib treatment. These receptors were taken from a human donor with chronic lymphocytic leukemia. Both conserved end residues are part of each CDR3. Fields, in order: V gene, J gene, CDR3 protein.

TRBV11-1,TRBJ1-2,CASSTDGYGYTF
TRBV5-4,TRBJ1-2,CASSLETENYGYTF
TRBV9,TRBJ1-5,CASSPDTYSNQPQHF
TRBV6-1,TRBJ1-2,CASSEPLGEAKPNYGYTF
TRBV19,TRBJ1-5,CASSPRVQPQHF
TRBV6-1,TRBJ2-2,CASIPTGTGELFF
TRBV28,TRBJ1-6,CASSFPGNSPLHF
TRBV10-3,TRBJ1-2,CAISVGEGTESGYTF
TRBV30,TRBJ1-6,CAWSGQHNSPLHF
TRBV25-1,TRBJ1-1,CASSDSIGTGEAFF
TRBV4-1,TRBJ2-1,CASSQDHLAGGQDEQFF
TRBV10-1,TRBJ2-2,CASRDRVVDTGELFF
TRBV5-1,TRBJ2-1,CASSRAPENEQFF
TRBV5-1,TRBJ2-3,CASSKIGTSGGDTDTQYF
TRBV5-6,TRBJ2-4,CASSLQEAKNIQYF
TRBV4-3,TRBJ2-1,CASSQTRDRTNNEQFF
TRBV11-2,TRBJ1-6,CASSRDRLSPLHF
TRBV28,TRBJ1-1,CASGHLYTEAFF
TRBV7-2,TRBJ2-7,CASSFGSYYEQYF
TRBV7-6,TRBJ2-7,CASTRGPTYEQYF
TRBV6-1,TRBJ1-2,CASSGRTNYGYTF
TRBV15,TRBJ1-2,CATSRGTGEYGYTF
TRBV7-2,TRBJ2-2,CASSLTGPTGELFF
TRBV18,TRBJ2-3,CASSPRLAGDSTDTQYF
TRBV30,TRBJ1-4,CAWSPGGINEKLFF
TRBV7-2,TRBJ1-1,CASSFDRGRAEAFF
TRBV27,TRBJ2-1,CASSFGNENEQFF
TRBV7-8,TRBJ1-5,CASRYGTGNQPQHF